Listed below are T cell receptor beta chains from one sample, sequenced in a study of regulatory T cells in long-lasting Graves disease. TCRdb used MiXCR to reprocess the multiplex PCR reads, holding one entry per CDR3 protein. The repertoire holds about 220,000 distinct CDR3 sequences, with roughly a fifth as singletons. These same data were also listed under a study on T cells in Graves' hyperthyroidism and ophthalmopathy.

Here the sequenced sample was peripheral blood mononuclear cells (PBMCs), taken at new diagnosis, from a patient treated with antithyroid drugs. The receptor set was obtained from a woman aged 25 to 45 with Graves disease. Each CDR3 is given with its conserved first and last residue. A D gene is named only where the DNA matches it firmly. Expanded clones get a size class; other rows say once, few or many, or leave the size out.

TRBJ2-1	few	14	TRBV29-1	TRBD2	TGCAGCGTTGCTGGGCTAGCGGGCGACAATGAGCAGTTCTTC	CSVAGLAGDNEQFF
TRBJ2-3	many	11	TRBV28	.	TGTGCCAGCAGTTCCGGGGATACGCAGTATTTT	CASSSGDTQYF
TRBJ2-7	many	14	TRBV2	TRBD1	TGTGCCAGCAGTACCGACAGGGGAAACTACGAGCAGTACTTC	CASSTDRGNYEQYF
TRBJ2-3	many	14	TRBV12-3/TRBV12-4	.	TGTGCCAGCAGTTTAGAAGGGGACACAGATACGCAGTATTTT	CASSLEGDTDTQYF
TRBJ1-5	many	17	TRBV25-1	.	TGTGCCAGCAGTGAACCACCTAGGCCCCATAGCAATCAGCCCCAGCATTTT	CASSEPPRPHSNQPQHF
TRBJ1-5	.	19	TRBV15	.	TGTGCCACCAGCAGAGACCAGGCCCAGACGCATAATAGCAATCAGCCCCAGCATTTT	CATSRDQAQTHNSNQPQHF
TRBJ2-5	many	13	TRBV12-5	.	TGTGCTAGTGGTCTCAGACGCGGAGAGACCCAGTACTTC	CASGLRRGETQYF
TRBJ1-1	many	15	TRBV5-1	TRBD1	TGCGCCAGCAGCTTGGACAGGGGGCGGGGCACTGAAGCTTTCTTT	CASSLDRGRGTEAFF
TRBJ2-7	many	14	TRBV6-2/TRBV6-3	.	TGTGCCAGCGGCCAGCGAGAAGCCTTCTACGAGCAGTACTTC	CASGQREAFYEQYF
TRBJ1-1	.	14	TRBV27	.	TGTGCCAGCAGCCAGCGGAGGACCAGCCCTGAAGCTTTCTTT	CASSQRRTSPEAFF
TRBJ1-2	many	15	TRBV20-1	TRBD1	TGCAGTGCCTCGAGGGGGCCCATCGGAGGCTATGGCTACACCTTC	CSASRGPIGGYGYTF
TRBJ1-1	many	14	TRBV27	.	TGTGCCAGCAGTCTACGGGACTCCCGAACCCAAGCTTTCTTT	CASSLRDSRTQAFF
TRBJ1-1	many	14	TRBV14	.	TGTGCCAGCAGCCAAGACGCCAGGCACCCTGAAGCTTTCTTT	CASSQDARHPEAFF
TRBJ1-4	.	15	TRBV27	.	TGTGCCAGCAGTTTAGCCCGGGACTTCAATGAAAAACTGTTTTTT	CASSLARDFNEKLFF
TRBJ2-1	.	16	TRBV20-1	TRBD2	TGCAGTGCTAGAGATCTCGGCGGGAGAATCTACAATGAGCAGTTCTTC	CSARDLGGRIYNEQFF
TRBJ1-5	many	14	TRBV20-1	TRBD1	TGCAGTGCCGACAGGACAGGGGGCAATCAGCCCCAGCATTTT	CSADRTGGNQPQHF
TRBJ1-2	many	15	TRBV6-1	.	TGTGCCAGCAGTGACGGACATTCCCTTAACTATGGCTACACCTTC	CASSDGHSLNYGYTF
TRBJ2-2	many	14	TRBV11-2	.	TGTGCCAGCAGCTTAGATGGGGGGCCCGGGGAGCTGTTTTTT	CASSLDGGPGELFF
TRBJ2-2	.	17	TRBV12-3/TRBV12-4	.	TGTGCCAGCAGTCCGCGGGGATCGGGAAAGAACACCGGGGAGCTGTTTTTT	CASSPRGSGKNTGELFF
TRBJ2-5	many	16	TRBV2	TRBD2	TGTGCCAGCAGTGAAGGGGAGGGACGGGGTCAAGAGACCCAGTACTTC	CASSEGEGRGQETQYF
TRBJ2-5	few	15	TRBV4-1	TRBD2	TGCGCCAGCAGCCCCGGGACTATGGACGAAGAGACCCAGTACTTC	CASSPGTMDEETQYF
TRBJ2-5	many	14	TRBV19	.	TGTGCCAGTAGTCCCCCGGCAGGGGAAGAGACCCAGTACTTC	CASSPPAGEETQYF
TRBJ1-3	many	16	TRBV11-2	.	TGTGCCAGCAGCTTAGCAGGGGTGATATCGGGAAACACCATATATTTT	CASSLAGVISGNTIYF
TRBJ2-7	many	15	TRBV5-1	.	TGCGCCAGCAGCTTGTTCGGGGCTGGCGACTACGAGCAGTACTTC	CASSLFGAGDYEQYF
TRBJ1-5	many	13	TRBV2	TRBD1	TGTGCCAGCAGTGTCGGACAGGATCAGCCCCAGCATTTT	CASSVGQDQPQHF
TRBJ1-1	many	16	TRBV18	.	TGTGCCAGCTCACCGAATCCCCAATACACAGGAACTGAAGCTTTCTTT	CASSPNPQYTGTEAFF
TRBJ2-5	many	13	TRBV6-2/TRBV6-3	TRBD1	TGTGCCAGCAGGGGACAGGGGCGAGAGACCCAGTACTTC	CASRGQGRETQYF
TRBJ1-6	many	19	TRBV10-3	TRBD1	TGTGCCATCAGTGAGAGACAGGGAGCCCTTTATGATTATAATTCACCCCTCCACTTT	CAISERQGALYDYNSPLHF
TRBJ1-1	many	14	TRBV25-1	TRBD1	TGTGCCAGCAGTGAAGACAGGGGTAGTAGTGAAGCTTTCTTT	CASSEDRGSSEAFF
TRBJ1-3	many	16	TRBV5-6	.	TGTGCCAGCAGCCGGGACTTCCAGAGCTCTGGAAACACCATATATTTT	CASSRDFQSSGNTIYF
TRBJ2-7	many	14	TRBV5-1	TRBD2	TGCGCCAGCAGCTCCACTAGCGGCTCCTACGAGCAGTACTTC	CASSSTSGSYEQYF
TRBJ1-5	many	14	TRBV6-1	.	TGTGCCAGCAGTGAATCGGGGGCGTATCAGCCCCAGCATTTT	CASSESGAYQPQHF
TRBJ2-1	.	15	TRBV19	.	TGTGCCAGTAGTATAGGGGGGGTCTCCTACAATGAGCAGTTCTTC	CASSIGGVSYNEQFF
TRBJ2-5	once	13	TRBV7-9	.	TGTGCCAGCAGCTCCTCGGGCGAAGAGACCCAGTACTTC	CASSSSGEETQYF
TRBJ2-3	many	14	TRBV30	.	TGTGCCTGGAGGTTACTAGCGAGGGGGGATACGCAGTATTTT	CAWRLLARGDTQYF
TRBJ1-2	.	15	TRBV2	TRBD1	TGTGCCAGCAGTTCCGGGACAGGTGCCGCCTATGGCTACACCTTC	CASSSGTGAAYGYTF
TRBJ1-4	many	16	TRBV29-1	TRBD1	TGCAGCGTTGAAGAAGAGGGGGCAGGGTTAAATGAAAAACTGTTTTTT	CSVEEEGAGLNEKLFF
TRBJ1-2	many	14	TRBV11-2	.	TGTGCCAGCAGCCCCGTGGGGACCCCCTATGGCTACACCTTC	CASSPVGTPYGYTF
TRBJ1-1	many	14	TRBV6-2/TRBV6-3	TRBD1	TGTGCCAGCAGTCGCAATCGACAGGGGGATGTAGCTTTCTTT	CASSRNRQGDVAFF
TRBJ1-1	many	14	TRBV5-5	TRBD1	TGTGCCAGCGGCTTGCAGGGGGAGATCACTGAAGCTTTCTTT	CASGLQGEITEAFF
TRBJ2-3	many	15	TRBV20-1	TRBD2	TGCAGTGCTCGCCGCGCGGGGGGGGGCACAGATACGCAGTATTTT	CSARRAGGGTDTQYF
TRBJ1-2	many	15	TRBV3-1	TRBD1	TGTGCCAGCAGCCAAGTGGGACAGGGGGCTGATGGCTACACCTTC	CASSQVGQGADGYTF
TRBJ2-1	many	14	TRBV28	.	TGTGCCAGCCGGGACAATGGTCCTTACAATGAGCAGTTCTTC	CASRDNGPYNEQFF
TRBJ2-4	many	16	TRBV3-1	TRBD1	TGTGCCAGCAGCCAAGGGACAGGGTGGACCAAAAACATTCAGTACTTC	CASSQGTGWTKNIQYF
TRBJ1-1	many	13	TRBV5-5	TRBD1	TGTGCCACCCAGACAGGGCCGAACACTGAAGCTTTCTTT	CATQTGPNTEAFF